Presented here are 19 T cell receptor beta chains from one specimen sequenced in a study of regulatory T cells in long-lasting Graves disease (dated by TCRdb to about 2021). The protocol used for the library was multiplex PCR. The instrument given in TCRdb is Illumina HiSeq 4000. TCR beta libraries were built with iRepertoire HTBI primers and Arm-PCR amplification of CDR3 regions. TCRdb passed the public sequencing reads through fastp at Q25 and MiXCR, retaining productive beta sequences. Each entry merges the rows of one CDR3 protein and shows their most common DNA and genes. Present in this sample are 350,000 to 500,000 distinct CDR3 sequences, approximately 14% of which were seen just once. The ten most abundant clones make up approximately 15% of the sample. The label giving this sample's time point can be read as: newly diagnosed GD, antithyroid drugs for less than 3 months. For both TCR sequencing and RNA sequencing, RNA was extracted from PBMCs using TRIzol.

A further study also used this sample, focusing on T cells in Graves' hyperthyroidism and ophthalmopathy.

Sequenced material: peripheral blood mononuclear cells (PBMCs), taken at new diagnosis, from a patient treated with antithyroid drugs. Receptor source: a woman in her 50s with Graves disease. Donor details come from another sample of the same person, matched by shared clones.

This clonotype was counted only a few times. The V call is TRBV29-1, the J call TRBJ2-7; D is unresolved. V was trimmed by 8 bases and J by 0 bases, leaving 11 bases between them. From germline, CDR1 is SQVTM and CDR2 ANQGSEA. CDR3 length equals 12 residues. CDR3 bases: TGCAGCACTAAGACGAGCTCCTACGAGCAGTACTTC. It yields the protein CSTKTSSYEQYF.

This clonotype was recorded a few times. A read error is possible here, since a much larger clone lies one base away. The chain carries TRBV12-3 or TRBV12-4 and TRBJ2-7; D is uncertain. The CDR3 has 12 residues. With 5 bases removed from V and 3 bases from J, the gap between germline ends came to 8 bases. The CDR3 DNA is TGTGCCAGCAGTGCCCAGGACTACGAGCAGTACTTC. Its protein is CASSAQDYEQYF.

This clonotype was seen a few times. The genes are TRBV29-1 and TRBJ2-7; D is ambiguous. The CDR3 covers 10 residues. Germline lookup yields CDR1 SQVTM and CDR2 ANQGSEA. V was shortened by 4 bases and J by 6 bases, with 7 bases between the two germline ends. CDR3 sequence reads: CSVAQGEQYF. The CDR3 nucleotides are TGCAGCGTTGCTCAAGGCGAGCAGTACTTC.

In its sample, this clonotype was seen many times. The V and J genes are TRBV2 and TRBJ2-7; possibly TRBD1 for D (6 bases). This CDR3 is 11 amino acids long. V lost 3 bases and J lost 8, with 8 bases in between. Germline V lookup: CDR1 SNHLY, CDR2 FYNNEI. CDR3 sequence reads: CASSEDSQQYF. The CDR3, as DNA: TGTGCCAGCAGTGAGGACAGCCAGCAGTACTTC.

The CDR3 sequence is CASSSLLANEQFF. DNA of the CDR3: TGCGCCAGCAGCTCCCTGCTTGCTAATGAGCAGTTCTTC. The chain has TRBV5-1 and TRBJ2-1; D is unclear. The CDR3 is 13 amino acids. V was trimmed by 3 bases and J by 7 bases, leaving 11 bases between them. Germline V lookup: CDR1 SGHRS, CDR2 YFSETQ.

Ten or more counts support this clonotype. This chain links TRBV28 with TRBJ2-1; D is tentatively TRBD1 or TRBD2 (6 bases each). CDR3 length: 15 residues. CDR1 MDHEN and CDR2 SYDVKM come from the germline V gene. V was clipped by 4 bases and J by 5 bases, with 15 bases between them. The CDR3: CASSSGAVSNNEQFF. The CDR3 DNA reads TGTGCCAGCAGTTCGGGGGCGGTGAGCAACAATGAGCAGTTCTTC.

This rearrangement joins TRBV6-9 to TRBJ1-4; D remains ambiguous. The germline CDR1 and CDR2 sequences are MNHGY and SVAAGI. V lost 3 bases and J lost 7, with 18 bases in between. The CDR3 contains 16 residues. Here the CDR3 reads CASSYSKHPAGEKLFF. The CDR3 nucleotides are TGTGCCAGCAGTTACTCGAAGCACCCCGCTGGTGAAAAACTGTTTTTT.

This clonotype was counted at least ten times. The chain couples TRBV7-3 to TRBJ2-1, with 16 bases lining up with TRBD2. After removal of 5 bases from V and 5 bases from J, the junction contained 12 bases not matched to a gene. CDR3 length: 19 residues. Germline V CDR1 and CDR2: SGHTA, FQGTGA. The CDR3 reads CASSRLPGLAGGSNNEQFF. CDR3 DNA: TGTGCCAGCAGCCGCCTACCGGGACTAGCGGGAGGGTCGAACAATGAGCAGTTCTTC.

The chain carries TRBV5-1 and TRBJ1-2; possible D gene TRBD1, 6 bases. Germline V gene sequence: CDR1 SGHRS, CDR2 YFSETQ. The V gene lost 2 bases and the J gene lost 6 bases, with 11 bases spanning the gap. The CDR3 loop spans 13 amino acids. For the CDR3, the DNA is TGCGCCAGCAGCTTCCCGGACAGTCATGGCTACACCTTC. Protein sequence: CASSFPDSHGYTF.

Many counts were recorded for this clonotype. DNA of the CDR3: TGTGCCAGCAAGGGGGCCTGGCTCTATGAGCAGTTCTTC. Encoded protein: CASKGAWLYEQFF. This chain uses TRBV2 with TRBJ2-1; TRBD1 aligns across 7 bases. The junction had 8 bases not matched to a gene; V was cut back by 7 bases and J by 8 bases. From germline, CDR1 is SNHLY and CDR2 FYNNEI. This CDR3 region has 13 residues.

This clonotype was counted many times. The rearrangement links TRBV7-3 to TRBJ2-1; 8 nucleotides agree with TRBD2. Looked up from germline, CDR1 is SGHTA and CDR2 is FQGTGA. Germline trimming cut 0 bases from V and 4 bases from J; bases unmatched to any gene: 5. The CDR3 sequence is 16 residues long. The CDR3 DNA follows: TGTGCCAGCAGCTTAACGGCTAGCGGGTGGTACAATGAGCAGTTCTTC. Protein sequence: CASSLTASGWYNEQFF.

On this clonotype: A read error may account for a junction end that differs from germline. The rearrangement uses TRBV5-6 and TRBJ1-2, with TRBD1 matching 9 bases. Germline loops: CDR1 SGHDT, CDR2 YYEEEE. The CDR3 is 15 residues long. CDR3 sequence reads: CAGSGIGTGNYGYTF. CDR3 DNA: TGTGCCGGCAGCGGCATCGGGACAGGGAACTATGGCTACACCTTC.

The rearrangement uses TRBV7-6 and TRBJ2-5; TRBD1 matches at 8 bases. This CDR3 has 16 residues. Germline V CDR1 and CDR2: SGHVS, FNYEAQ. V lost 1 base to trimming and J lost 4 bases; unmatched junction nucleotides: 8. The DNA of the CDR3 is TGTGCCAGCAGCTTAGAAGGCAGGGGGCAGCTAGAGACCCAGTACTTC. Translated: CASSLEGRGQLETQYF. Together with reference TRBV7-6 and TRBJ2-5, the CDR3 gives the full variable domain: GAGVSQSPRYKVTKRGQDVALRCDPISGHVSLYWYRQALGQGPEFLTYFNYEAQQDKSGLPNDRFSAERPEGSISTLTIQRTEQRDSAMYRCASSLEGRGQLETQYFGPGTRLLVL.

The table lists this clonotype with many counts. The V and J genes are TRBV7-8 and TRBJ2-3; 7 bases line up with TRBD1. The V segment lost 7 bases and the J segment 5 bases; nucleotides outside the gene matches: 12. The CDR3 totals 15 residues. Germline assignment: CDR1 SGHVS and CDR2 FQNEAQ. The CDR3 spells CASKNRGPLKDTQYF. CDR3 nucleotides: TGTGCCAGCAAAAACAGGGGCCCGTTGAAAGATACGCAGTATTTT. Supplemented by reference TRBV7-8 and TRBJ2-3, the full variable domain reads GAGVSQSPRYKVAKRGQDVALRCDPISGHVSLFWYQQALGQGPEFLTYFQNEAQLDKSGLPSDRFFAERPEGSVSTLKIQRTQQEDSAVYLCASKNRGPLKDTQYFGPGTRLTVL.

This clonotype was found a few times. CDR3 region: CASSFVSAGVVLETQYF. DNA for the CDR3: TGTGCCAGCAGCTTTGTATCGGCGGGAGTGGTTTTGGAGACCCAGTACTTC. This sequence joins TRBV7-9 and TRBJ2-3, with TRBD2 matching over 7 bases. TRBJ2-5 matches the DNA end more closely, so the J call is doubtful. This CDR3 comprises 17 residues. Looked up from germline, CDR1 is SEHNR and CDR2 is FQNEAQ (reference sequence).

This chain uses TRBV13 with TRBJ1-6; 9 bases are shared with TRBD1. Per the germline V gene, CDR1 is PRHDT and CDR2 is FYEKMQ (reference sequence). This CDR3 has 16 residues. The junction had 10 bases not matched to a gene; V was cut back by 6 bases and J by 7 bases. CDR3 amino acids: CASRFGQGIVNSPLHF. The CDR3 DNA sequence: TGTGCCAGCAGGTTCGGACAGGGGATCGTAAATTCACCCCTCCACTTT.

This clonotype was detected many times. The rearrangement links TRBV6-1 to TRBJ2-3; TRBD1 might be the D (5 bases). V lost 4 bases to trimming and J lost 6 bases, with 14 bases between them. The CDR3 loop spans 14 amino acids. Germline CDR1 reads MNHNS; CDR2 reads SASEGT. The CDR3 DNA reads as TGTGCCAGCAGTGTTACAGGCCCCTCGGATACGCAGTATTTT. Translating gives CASSVTGPSDTQYF.

With regard to this clonotype: The final CDR3 position lacks the conserved phenylalanine or tryptophan, pointing to a likely read error. V gene TRBV29-1 combines with J gene TRBJ2-7; possibly TRBD1 for D (6 bases). V lost 3 bases and J 6 bases, leaving 9 bases between the germline ends. The CDR3 spans 11 residues. Germline CDR1 SQVTM, CDR2 ANQGSEA. CDR3 nucleotide sequence: TGCAGCGTTGAGGTGGGGGCCGAGCAGTACCTC. This translates into CSVEVGAEQYL.

This clonotype was picked up many times. V is TRBV6-5 and J is TRBJ2-5; the D gene is possibly TRBD2 (5 bases). Between the trimmed V and J ends, which lost 0 bases and 5 bases, there was a span of 13 bases. The CDR3 is 15 amino acids. The germline gives CDR1 MNHEY, CDR2 SVGAGI. The CDR3 loop is CASSYSTAGVETQYF. The CDR3 bases are TGTGCCAGCAGTTACTCGACTGCGGGCGTGGAGACCCAGTACTTC.